This TCR beta chain comes out of a study of T-cell memory formation after mild COVID-19. Turning to the study itself: Largely donor-specific sequence clusters came from a couple of donors. Study results and limitations: Whether second-wave clones peaking at day 37 were SARS-CoV-2 specific went unconfirmed.

TCRdb reprocessed the 5' RACE reads with MiXCR, giving one entry per CDR3 protein. Here the sample spans around 300,000 distinct CDR3 sequences, roughly an eighth being singletons. On this clonotype itself: Antigen: not known.

J lost 4 bases, V lost 6 bases, and 8 bases had no gene match. The CDR3 totals 15 residues. This TCR derives from a man aged 18 to 30 who had mild COVID-19 (a few samples of this study predate the infection). Cell type and time point are not known. The specimen was PBMCs or a T cell subset sorted from them (not recorded which). The chain links TRBV12-3 or TRBV12-4 to TRBJ2-3, with 9 bases fitting TRBD1. The DNA of the CDR3 is TGTGCCAGCAGACCCGGGACAGGGCCCTCAGATACGCAGTATTTT. This codes for CASRPGTGPSDTQYF.